The entry that follows covers one T cell receptor beta chain sequence. The data stem from a study of blood T cell repertoires in COVID-19. CDR1 is GTSNPN and CDR2 is SVGIG in the germline V gene (reference sequence). CDR3 length: 13 residues. V lost 5 bases and J 5 bases, leaving 12 bases between the germline ends. Profiling relied on immunoSEQ multiplex PCR, and the TCRdb table lists in-frame clones only, not all of them. The sample yields fewer than 300,000 clones, 65% to 85% seen once. The rearrangement joins TRBV30 to TRBJ1-4; a possible D gene is TRBD1 (5 bases). The sequenced sample was peripheral blood. The receptor's source is a person aged 70 to 80 with COVID-19, enrolled during active disease. In DNA, the CDR3 is TGTGCCTGGGGGCCAGGGAGGAATGAAAAACTGTTTTTT. This translates into CAWGPGRNEKLFF.